This is a list of T cell receptor beta chains from one sample in a study of blood T cell repertoires in COVID-19. The method was immunoSEQ multiplex PCR; TCRdb's version includes in-frame clones alone and lacks a portion of them. The repertoire holds roughly 81,000 clones, with approximately 89% as singletons. Sequenced material: peripheral blood. All receptors come from a man between 65 and 80 years old with active or convalescent COVID-19. Both conserved end residues are part of each CDR3. A D gene is named only where the DNA matches it firmly. The size of a clone is reported for some rows only, either as once, few or many, or as a class for expanded clones.

d_call clone_size j_call v_call cdr3_aa cdr3_nt
TRBD1 . TRBJ1-1 TRBV2 CARGTGPNTEAFF TGTGCCAGAGGGACAGGGCCGAACACTGAAGCTTTCTTT
TRBD1 . TRBJ1-2 TRBV6-5 CASSFGQGALDGYTF TGTGCCAGCAGTTTTGGACAGGGGGCTTTGGATGGCTACACCTTC
TRBD1 . TRBJ2-3 TRBV25-1 CASSESRQGITDTQYF TGTGCCAGCAGTGAATCGAGACAGGGGATCACAGATACGCAGTATTTT
TRBD1 . TRBJ1-4 TRBV5-5 CASSRGQGTNEKLFF TGTGCCAGCAGCCGAGGACAGGGCACTAATGAAAAACTGTTTTTT
TRBD1 . TRBJ1-4 TRBV18 CASSSPRTGGDLLGEKLFF TGTGCCAGCTCATCCCCCCGGACAGGGGGCGATTTGCTGGGTGAAAAACTGTTTTTT
. . TRBJ1-2 TRBV7-2 CASSLLRHAGYTF TGTGCCAGCAGCTTGTTGAGGCATGCTGGCTACACCTTC
. . TRBJ1-2 TRBV13 CASSLESVGYGYTF TGTGCCAGCAGCTTAGAATCGGTTGGCTATGGCTACACCTTC
. . TRBJ2-2 TRBV5-1 CASSLVASFTGELFF TGCGCCAGCAGCTTGGTTGCGTCCTTCACCGGGGAGCTGTTTTTT
TRBD1 . TRBJ2-2 TRBV6-6 CASILPGTGVDGELFF TGTGCCAGCATACTCCCCGGGACAGGGGTCGACGGGGAGCTGTTTTTT
. . TRBJ1-1 TRBV11-1 CASSLQGRLTEAFF TGTGCCAGCAGCTTACAGGGGCGCCTCACTGAAGCTTTCTTT
. . TRBJ1-1 TRBV7-7 CASSLVVSEAFF TGTGCCAGCAGTTTAGTCGTGTCTGAAGCTTTCTTT
TRBD1 . TRBJ1-1 TRBV5-1 CASRGQGAGTEAFF TGCGCCAGCAGGGGACAGGGGGCTGGCACTGAAGCTTTCTTT
TRBD1 . TRBJ1-2 TRBV5-4 CASRGQGGGYTF TGTGCCAGCAGGGGACAGGGGGGTGGCTACACCTTC
. . TRBJ1-1 TRBV6-5 CASSYNGGMNTEAFF TGTGCCAGCAGTTACAACGGAGGGATGAACACTGAAGCTTTCTTT
. . TRBJ2-7 TRBV5-1 CASSLSAGSYEQYF TGCGCCAGCAGCTTGTCTGCAGGCTCCTACGAGCAGTACTTC
TRBD2 . TRBJ2-3 TRBV7-2 CASSPRGAGAGGGTDTQYF TGTGCCAGCAGCCCGCGGGGGGCGGGAGCGGGAGGAGGCACAGATACGCAGTATTTT
. . TRBJ1-1 TRBV7-9 CASSPDSPEAFF TGTGCCAGCAGCCCCGACAGCCCTGAAGCTTTCTTT
. . TRBJ1-1 TRBV11-2 CASSHSQGEAFF TGTGCCAGCAGCCATTCCCAGGGAGAAGCTTTCTTT
. . TRBJ1-6 TRBV6-4 CASSLQHPPDSPLHF TGTGCCAGCAGCCTCCAACACCCGCCCGATTCACCCCTCCACTTT
. . TRBJ1-1 TRBV7-9 CASLSAGLNTEAFF TGTGCCAGCCTAAGTGCGGGGTTGAACACTGAAGCTTTCTTT
. . TRBJ1-1 TRBV18 CASSGGAEAFF TGTGCCAGCTCGGGGGGGGCAGAAGCTTTCTTT
TRBD1 once TRBJ2-1 TRBV7-6 CASSLATRGIVTNEQFF TGTGCCAGCAGCTTAGCCACCAGGGGGATCGTCACGAATGAGCAGTTCTTC
. . TRBJ1-3 TRBV6-5 CASSRGGKSGNTIYF TGTGCCAGCAGTCGGGGGGGAAAATCTGGAAACACCATATATTTT
. . TRBJ1-1 TRBV2 CASLSGRDTEAFF TGTGCCAGCTTGTCAGGGAGGGACACTGAAGCTTTCTTT
TRBD2 . TRBJ2-7 TRBV27 CASSLHTRGGSYEQYF TGTGCCAGCAGTTTGCACACACGGGGGGGGTCCTACGAGCAGTACTTC
. . TRBJ1-5 TRBV19 CASSTPQGLSNQPQHF TGTGCCAGTAGTACCCCTCAGGGCTTAAGCAATCAGCCCCAGCATTTT
. . TRBJ2-7 TRBV5-1 CASSFLAGYEQYF TGCGCCAGCAGCTTCCTGGCAGGGTACGAGCAGTACTTC
TRBD2 . TRBJ2-3 TRBV11-2 CASSYLAGGIDTQYF TGTGCCAGCAGCTATTTAGCGGGGGGGATTGATACGCAGTATTTT
TRBD1 . TRBJ2-7 TRBV5-1 CASRLGDSGYEQYF TGCGCCAGCAGGTTGGGGGACAGTGGTTACGAGCAGTACTTC
. . TRBJ2-7 TRBV29-1 CSVEAETPYEQYF TGCAGCGTTGAGGCGGAGACTCCCTACGAGCAGTACTTC
. . TRBJ1-2 TRBV2 CASRAGAGGGYGYTF TGTGCCAGCCGTGCCGGGGCGGGGGGCGGCTATGGCTACACCTTC
TRBD1 once TRBJ2-7 TRBV7-8 CASSYQPQQGDPTYEQYF TGTGCCAGCAGCTACCAACCCCAACAGGGGGACCCCACCTACGAGCAGTACTTC
TRBD1 once TRBJ1-2 TRBV10-3 CATRAGTGGNYGYTF TGTGCCACCCGCGCCGGGACAGGGGGCAACTATGGCTACACCTTC
TRBD2 . TRBJ2-5 TRBV4-1 CASSTRVSGVQETQYF TGCGCCAGCAGCACTCGGGTCAGCGGGGTCCAAGAGACCCAGTACTTC
. . TRBJ1-4 TRBV5-1 CASSRSGTNEKLFF TGCGCCAGCAGCCGAAGCGGGACTAATGAAAAACTGTTTTTT
TRBD2 . TRBJ2-5 TRBV25-1 CASSEWGSGAGETQYF TGTGCCAGCAGTGAATGGGGTAGCGGGGCTGGGGAGACCCAGTACTTC
. . TRBJ1-5 TRBV6-5 CASSLRQASNAPQHF TGTGCCAGCAGTCTCCGACAGGCATCTAATGCGCCCCAGCATTTT
. . TRBJ2-3 TRBV5-6 CASRAGPTVGGTQYF TGTGCCAGCAGGGCCGGCCCAACTGTAGGCGGCACGCAGTATTTT
. . TRBJ1-2 TRBV20-1 CSASYLDDRHYGYTF TGCAGTGCTAGTTATTTGGACGACAGACACTATGGCTACACCTTC
. . TRBJ2-6 TRBV7-3 CASSSGGSGANVLTF TGTGCCAGCAGCTCCGGCGGCTCTGGGGCCAACGTCCTGACTTTC
TRBD1 . TRBJ2-7 TRBV2 CASSDQGASGYF TGTGCCAGCAGTGACCAGGGGGCGTCGGGGTACTTC
. few TRBJ1-1 TRBV4-3 CASSQSRQAGTEAFF TGCGCCAGCAGCCAGTCCAGACAGGCGGGCACTGAAGCTTTCTTT
TRBD1 . TRBJ2-3 TRBV3-1/TRBV3-2 CASSPRDRPTDTQYF TGTGCCAGCAGCCCCCGGGACAGGCCCACAGATACGCAGTATTTT
. . TRBJ1-2 TRBV11-2 CASSFSGGYGYTF TGTGCCAGCAGCTTCTCCGGAGGGTATGGCTACACCTTC
. . TRBJ1-1 TRBV19 CASSQDRNTEAFF TGTGCCAGTAGCCAGGACAGGAACACTGAAGCTTTCTTT
. . TRBJ2-5 TRBV5-4 CASSLLGGQTQYF TGTGCCAGCAGCTTACTAGGGGGACAGACCCAGTACTTC